The T cell receptor (beta chain) described here comes from a study of blood T cell repertoires in COVID-19. The V gene end was trimmed by 3 bases and the J gene end by 5 bases; junction bases not matched to a gene: 12. Per the germline V gene, CDR1 is KGHSH and CDR2 is LQKENI. The CDR3 is 16 amino acids. The assay was immunoSEQ multiplex PCR, and TCRdb's table has in-frame clones only and misses some. The data show 330,000 or so clones, about nine tenths seen once. Individuals aged roughly 18 to 95 years were recruited from 24 US areas. The study assigned cohorts using participant-reported clinical history. Exposed enrollees had met someone with a PCR-confirmed or clinician-diagnosed COVID-19 case at some point within the 2 weeks before study entry.

The rearrangement joins TRBV18 to TRBJ2-7; TRBD1 agrees at 8 bases. Sequenced sample: PBMCs or T cells enriched from blood (not recorded which). The clonotype originates from a woman aged 25 to 39 who had been exposed to COVID-19. As DNA, the CDR3 is TGTGCCAGCTCACCTCAGGAAGGGACAGGTATCCACGAGCAGTACTTC. Translating it yields CASSPQEGTGIHEQYF.